Reported below is one TCR beta chain. Its antigen is not identified. CDR3 length equals 15 residues. After removal of 3 bases from V and 3 bases from J, the junction contained 8 bases not matched to a gene. Per germline, CDR1 SGHNT and CDR2 YYREEE (reference sequence). Measured with immunoSEQ multiplex PCR; TCRdb has only the in-frame clones, and not every one. The data contain roughly 38,000 clones, about 88% of them seen just once; the ten biggest clones take up over 0.4%. These data come from a study of STAT3 mutations in large granular lymphocyte leukemia. Notes on the study in general: All newly emerging clones after therapy were STAT3 wild type. At least one immunodominant TCR beta clonotype appeared in every T-cell large granular lymphocyte leukemia patient. Sampling intervals varied between patients and samples.

The clonotype comes from a human donor with T large granular lymphocyte leukemia. Some clones in this sample may be carry-over from other donors' samples. Sample: PBMCs. The chain combines TRBV5-4 with TRBJ2-7; TRBD1 aligns across 8 bases. The chain's CDR3 is CASSSGQGGDYEQYF. The CDR3 DNA is TGTGCCAGCAGCTCAGGACAGGGTGGAGACTACGAGCAGTACTTC.